The entry below gives a single T cell receptor (beta chain) sequence along with its context. Cryopreserved PBMCs yielded approximately 2.2 micrograms of genomic DNA for TCR beta libraries. Germline V gene sequence: CDR1 SGHNT, CDR2 YYREEE (reference sequence). The CDR3 totals 14 residues. The trim removed 4 bases at V and 7 bases at J, leaving 5 bases unmatched. This sample was taken from a study of cytotoxic CD8 clonotypes in ibrutinib-treated CLL. The assay was immunoSEQ multiplex PCR, and TCRdb's table has in-frame clones only and misses some. This table has hundreds of thousands of clones, about four fifths appearing once.

The source is a human donor with chronic lymphocytic leukemia. The sequencing here drew on PBMCs, taken after 12 months of ibrutinib treatment. The rearrangement links TRBV5-4 to TRBJ2-2; 9 bases are shared with TRBD1. The CDR3 here is CASSLGQGNGELFF. CDR3 in DNA: TGTGCCAGCAGCCTGGGACAGGGTAACGGGGAGCTGTTTTTT.